These 8 T cell receptor beta chains were all obtained from the same sample, sequenced in a study of blood T cell repertoires in COVID-19. Sequencing was performed with immunoSEQ multiplex PCR; in TCRdb, only in-frame clones are kept and a portion is missing. Among a few hundred thousand clones listed, about nine tenths were seen once. Sequenced material: PBMCs or T cells enriched from blood (not recorded which). The source of these receptors is a man aged 25-45 years who had recovered from COVID-19.

The V and J genes are TRBV27 and TRBJ1-4; TRBD1 matches 7 bases. The trim removed 1 base at V and 4 bases at J, leaving 9 bases unmatched. CDR3 size: 17 residues. CDR1 is MNHEY and CDR2 is SMNVEV in the germline V gene (reference sequence). CDR3 nucleotide sequence: TGTGCCAGCAGTTTATTCTCATACAGGGGCGTTAATGAAAAACTGTTTTTT. As protein: CASSLFSYRGVNEKLFF.

This CDR3 reads CATSHTGKYSPLHF. As DNA, the CDR3 is TGTGCCACATCCCACACAGGGAAGTATTCACCCCTCCACTTT. The rearrangement uses TRBV25-1 and TRBJ1-6, with D tentatively TRBD1 (6 bases). The CDR3 is 14 amino acids. CDR1 is MGHDK and CDR2 is SYGVNS in the germline V gene. V lost 10 bases and J 8 bases, leaving 18 bases between the germline ends.

The rearrangement uses TRBV12-5 and TRBJ1-2; 8 nucleotides match TRBD1. The CDR3 is 16 residues long. Germline lookup yields CDR1 LGHNT and CDR2 FRNRAP. J gave up 7 bases and V 0 bases, and 10 bases lay outside the gene matches. The DNA of the CDR3 is TGTGCTAGTGGTTTGGTAGTCCGGGGCAGGGGGCTTGGCTACACCTTC. Protein product: CASGLVVRGRGLGYTF.

This clone was recorded only once. This chain joins TRBV20-1 and TRBJ2-2, with D perhaps TRBD1 (6 bases). With 7 bases removed from V and 6 bases from J, the gap between germline ends came to 9 bases. Germline V gene lookup returns CDR1 DFQATT and CDR2 SNEGSKA (reference sequence). CDR3 length equals 11 residues. CDR3 nucleotide sequence: TGCAGTGGTGAGGGGGCCGGGGAGCTGTTTTTT. Encoded protein: CSGEGAGELFF.

V and J are TRBV15 and TRBJ2-7; D is perhaps TRBD2 (5 bases). The length of the CDR3 is 17 residues. V lost 4 bases and J lost 6, with 25 bases in between. Germline V gene data show CDR1 as LNHNV and CDR2 as YYDKDF (reference sequence). The CDR3 here is CATSTLYTGVGAVEQYF. As DNA, the CDR3 is TGTGCCACCAGCACCCTATACACCGGGGTAGGTGCGGTCGAGCAGTACTTC.

The chain recombines TRBV27 with TRBJ1-5; 12 nucleotides agree with TRBD1. This CDR3 spans 15 amino acids. Germline-derived CDR1 and CDR2 are MNHEY and SMNVEV (reference sequence). V shed 9 bases and J 5 bases; nucleotides not matched to a gene: 8. The CDR3 spells CASRPGTGGYQPQHF. The CDR3 region has the DNA TGTGCCAGTCGACCCGGGACAGGGGGCTATCAGCCCCAGCATTTT.

The CDR3 nucleotides are TGTGCCAGCAGCTCCGAGGGAGGGTATGGAAACACCATATATTTT. Translated: CASSSEGGYGNTIYF. The chain is built from TRBV7-2 and TRBJ1-3; D remains ambiguous. The CDR3 totals 15 residues. Germline CDR1 and CDR2: SGHTA and FQGNSA. V was pared by 4 bases and J by 3 bases, with 13 bases between.

This clone has a handful of counts. The chain has TRBV29-1 and TRBJ2-7, with 9 bases matching TRBD1. Germline V gives CDR1 SQVTM, CDR2 ANQGSEA. The CDR3 runs to 15 residues. Losses at the gene ends were 7 bases for V and 9 bases for J; bases not matched to a gene: 19. The CDR3 region is CSGGIPGQGIDGQYF. The CDR3 DNA reads TGCAGCGGAGGAATTCCGGGACAGGGCATAGATGGGCAGTACTTC.